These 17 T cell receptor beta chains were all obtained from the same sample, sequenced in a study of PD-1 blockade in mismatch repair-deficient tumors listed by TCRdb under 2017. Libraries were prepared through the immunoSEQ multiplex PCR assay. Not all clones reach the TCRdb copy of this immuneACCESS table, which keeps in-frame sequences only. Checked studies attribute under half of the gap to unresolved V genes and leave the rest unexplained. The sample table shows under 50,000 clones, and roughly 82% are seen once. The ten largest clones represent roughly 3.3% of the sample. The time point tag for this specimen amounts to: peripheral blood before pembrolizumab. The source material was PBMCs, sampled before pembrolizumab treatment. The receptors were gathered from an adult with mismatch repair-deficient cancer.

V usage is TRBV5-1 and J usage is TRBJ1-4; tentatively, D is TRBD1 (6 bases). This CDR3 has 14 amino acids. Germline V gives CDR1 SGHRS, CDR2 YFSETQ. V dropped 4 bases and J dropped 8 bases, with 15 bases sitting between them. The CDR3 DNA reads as TGCGCCAGCAGCGAACAGGGTAGGAGGGAAAAACTGTTTTTT. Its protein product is CASSEQGRREKLFF.

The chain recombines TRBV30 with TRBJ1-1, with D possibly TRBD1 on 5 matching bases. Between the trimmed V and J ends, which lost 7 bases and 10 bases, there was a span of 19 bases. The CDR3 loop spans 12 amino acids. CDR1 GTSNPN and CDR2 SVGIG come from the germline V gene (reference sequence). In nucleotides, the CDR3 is TGTGCCTCCGCCCAAAGGGGTGAAAGAGCTTTCTTT. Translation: CASAQRGERAFF.

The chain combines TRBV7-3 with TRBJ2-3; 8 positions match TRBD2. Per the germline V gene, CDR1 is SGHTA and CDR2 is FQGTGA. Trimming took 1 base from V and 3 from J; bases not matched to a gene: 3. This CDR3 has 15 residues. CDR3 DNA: TGTGCCAGCAGCTTAATGCGCGGGAGGACAGATACGCAGTATTTT. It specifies CASSLMRGRTDTQYF.

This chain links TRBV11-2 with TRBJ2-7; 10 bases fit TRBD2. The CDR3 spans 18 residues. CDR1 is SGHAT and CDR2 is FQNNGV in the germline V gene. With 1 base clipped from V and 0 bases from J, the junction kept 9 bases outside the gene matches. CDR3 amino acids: CASSLVGAASGSSYEQYF. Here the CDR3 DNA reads TGTGCCAGCAGCTTAGTGGGAGCGGCTAGCGGGAGCTCCTACGAGCAGTACTTC.

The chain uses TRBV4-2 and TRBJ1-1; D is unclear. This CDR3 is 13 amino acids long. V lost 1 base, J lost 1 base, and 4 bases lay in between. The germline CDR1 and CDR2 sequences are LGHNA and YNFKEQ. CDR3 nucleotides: TGTGCCAGCAGCCAAGCGGGGAACACTGAAGCTTTCTTT. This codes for CASSQAGNTEAFF.

The DNA for the CDR3 is TGCAGCGCACAACAGGGGATACACACTGAAGCTTTCTTT. This translates into CSAQQGIHTEAFF. The chain recombines TRBV29-1 with TRBJ1-1, with 7 bases matching TRBD1. The V gene's germline CDR1 is SQVTM and CDR2 ANQGSEA. The CDR3 length is 13 residues. The J segment lost 3 bases and the V segment lost 7 bases, leaving 8 bases of the junction unmatched.

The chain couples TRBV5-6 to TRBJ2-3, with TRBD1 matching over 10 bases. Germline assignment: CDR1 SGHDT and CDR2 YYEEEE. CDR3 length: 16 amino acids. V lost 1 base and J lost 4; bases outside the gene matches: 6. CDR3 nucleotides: TGTGCCAGCAGCTTGTTGACCGGGACAGGGGCAGATACGCAGTATTTT. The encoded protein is CASSLLTGTGADTQYF.

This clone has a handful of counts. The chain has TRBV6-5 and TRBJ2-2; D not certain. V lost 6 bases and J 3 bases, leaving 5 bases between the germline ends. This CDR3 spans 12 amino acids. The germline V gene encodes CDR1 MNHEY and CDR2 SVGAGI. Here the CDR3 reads CASREDTGELFF. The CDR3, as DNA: TGTGCCAGCAGGGAAGACACCGGGGAGCTGTTTTTT.

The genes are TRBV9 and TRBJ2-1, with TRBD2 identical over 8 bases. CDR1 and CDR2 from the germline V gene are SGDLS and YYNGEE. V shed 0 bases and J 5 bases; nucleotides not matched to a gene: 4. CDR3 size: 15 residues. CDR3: CASSVEKRGHNEQFF. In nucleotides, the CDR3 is TGTGCCAGCAGCGTAGAAAAGCGGGGGCACAATGAGCAGTTCTTC.

This chain's CDR3 is CASSSNSLHTEAFF. CDR3 nucleotides: TGTGCCAGCAGTTCCAACTCCCTCCACACTGAAGCTTTCTTT. This rearrangement joins TRBV27 to TRBJ1-1; no clear D gene. Trimming stripped 4 bases from V and 3 bases from J, with 12 bases between. The CDR3 runs 14 residues. Germline V gene lookup returns CDR1 MNHEY and CDR2 SMNVEV (reference sequence).

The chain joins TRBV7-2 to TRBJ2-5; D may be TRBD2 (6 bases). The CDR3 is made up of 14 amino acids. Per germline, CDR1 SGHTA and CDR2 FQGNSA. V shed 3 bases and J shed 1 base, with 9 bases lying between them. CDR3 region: CASSFTSSQETQYF. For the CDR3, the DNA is TGTGCCAGCAGCTTCACTAGCAGCCAAGAGACCCAGTACTTC.

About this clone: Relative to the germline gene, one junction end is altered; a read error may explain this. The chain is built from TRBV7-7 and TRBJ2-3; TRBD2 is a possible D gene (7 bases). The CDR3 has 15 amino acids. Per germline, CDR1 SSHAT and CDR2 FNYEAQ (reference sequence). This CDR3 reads CASSQGGGVTDTQYF. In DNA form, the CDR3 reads TGTGCTAGCAGCCAAGGAGGGGGGGTCACAGATACGCAGTATTTT.

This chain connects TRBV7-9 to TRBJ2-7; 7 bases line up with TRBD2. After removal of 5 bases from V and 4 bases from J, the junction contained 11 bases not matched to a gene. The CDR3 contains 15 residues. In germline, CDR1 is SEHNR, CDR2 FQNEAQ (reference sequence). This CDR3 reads CASSPRTSMGYEQYF. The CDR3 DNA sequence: TGTGCCAGCAGCCCAAGGACTAGTATGGGGTACGAGCAGTACTTC.

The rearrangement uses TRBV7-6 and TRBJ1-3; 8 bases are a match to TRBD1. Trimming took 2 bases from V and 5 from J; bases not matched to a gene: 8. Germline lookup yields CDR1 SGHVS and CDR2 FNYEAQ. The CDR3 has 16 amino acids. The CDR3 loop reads CASSLFQGAPRNTIYF. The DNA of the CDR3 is TGTGCCAGCAGCTTATTTCAGGGGGCGCCTCGAAACACCATATATTTT.

The CDR3: CASSRDGKNTEAFF. The CDR3 nucleotides are TGTGCCAGCTCCCGAGATGGAAAGAACACTGAAGCTTTCTTT. V and J are TRBV18 and TRBJ1-1; D unclear. The germline gives CDR1 KGHSH, CDR2 LQKENI. The CDR3 spans 14 residues. V was cut by 6 bases and J by 1 base, with 12 bases left in between.

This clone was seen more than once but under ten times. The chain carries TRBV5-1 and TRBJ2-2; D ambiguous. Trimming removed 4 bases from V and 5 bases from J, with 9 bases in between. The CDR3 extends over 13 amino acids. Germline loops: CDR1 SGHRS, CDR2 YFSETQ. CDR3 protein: CASSLTTTGELFF. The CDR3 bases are TGCGCCAGCAGCCTTACTACTACCGGGGAGCTGTTTTTT.

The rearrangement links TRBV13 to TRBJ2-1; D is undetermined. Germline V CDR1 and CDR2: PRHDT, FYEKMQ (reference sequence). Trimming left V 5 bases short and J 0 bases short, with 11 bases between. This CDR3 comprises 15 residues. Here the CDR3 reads CASSQRTSSYNEQFF. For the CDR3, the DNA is TGTGCCAGCAGCCAGCGAACGAGCTCCTACAATGAGCAGTTCTTC. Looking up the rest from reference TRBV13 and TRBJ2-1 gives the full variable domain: AAGVIQSPRHLIKEKRETATLKCYPIPRHDTVYWYQQGPGQDPQFLISFYEKMQSDKGSIPDRFSAQQFSDYHSELNMSSLELGDSALYFCASSQRTSSYNEQFFGPGTRLTVL.